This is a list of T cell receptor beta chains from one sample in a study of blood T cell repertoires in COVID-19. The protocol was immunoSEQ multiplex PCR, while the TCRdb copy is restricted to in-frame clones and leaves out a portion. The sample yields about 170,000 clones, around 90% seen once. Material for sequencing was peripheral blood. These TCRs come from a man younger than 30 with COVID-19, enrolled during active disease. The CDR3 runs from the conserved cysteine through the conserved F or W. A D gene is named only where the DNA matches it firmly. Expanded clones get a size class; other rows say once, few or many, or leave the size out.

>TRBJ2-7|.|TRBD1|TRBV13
CASSLARTGLSYEQYF
TGTGCCAGCAGCTTAGCCCGGACAGGCCTCTCCTACGAGCAGTACTTC
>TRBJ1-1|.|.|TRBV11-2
CASSLGFTEAFF
TGTGCCAGCAGCTTGGGCTTCACTGAAGCTTTCTTT
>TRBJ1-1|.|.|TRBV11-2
CASSLGEGTEAFF
TGTGCCAGCAGCTTAGGGGAGGGGACTGAAGCTTTCTTT
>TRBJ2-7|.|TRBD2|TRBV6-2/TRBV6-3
CASSYSRREPLDEQYF
TGTGCCAGCAGTTACTCGAGGCGGGAGCCCCTCGACGAGCAGTACTTC
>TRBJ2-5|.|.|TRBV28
CASSRPAGGWETQYF
TGTGCCAGCAGTCGTCCGGCCGGCGGGTGGGAGACCCAGTACTTC
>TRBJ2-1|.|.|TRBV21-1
CASSNPFKDSYNEQFF
TGTGCCAGCAGCAACCCCTTTAAGGACAGTTACAATGAGCAGTTCTTC
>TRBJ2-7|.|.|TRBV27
CASSFMGPYEQYF
TGTGCCAGCAGTTTCATGGGGCCCTACGAGCAGTACTTC
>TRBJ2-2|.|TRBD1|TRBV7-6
CASSTWDSMTTGELFF
TGTGCCAGCAGCACATGGGACAGTATGACCACCGGGGAGCTGTTTTTT
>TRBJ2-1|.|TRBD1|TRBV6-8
CASSTTTGYRGSGYNEQFF
TGTGCCAGCAGTACAACGACAGGGTATAGGGGGTCCGGGTACAATGAGCAGTTCTTC
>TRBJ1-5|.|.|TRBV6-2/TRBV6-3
CASSYPRGDQPQHF
TGTGCCAGCAGTTACCCCAGGGGCGATCAGCCCCAGCATTTT
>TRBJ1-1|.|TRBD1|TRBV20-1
CSARGTGGAFF
TGCAGTGCTAGAGGGACAGGGGGAGCTTTCTTT
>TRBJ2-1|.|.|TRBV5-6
CASSLIQNEQFF
TGTGCCAGCAGCTTGATACAAAATGAGCAGTTCTTC
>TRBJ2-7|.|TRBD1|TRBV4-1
CASSHAWTGPLNYYEQYF
TGCGCCAGCAGCCACGCCTGGACAGGGCCCTTGAACTACTACGAGCAGTACTTC
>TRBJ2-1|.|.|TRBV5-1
CASSSRTTVVNEQFF
TGCGCCAGCAGCTCCCGGACTACCGTAGTCAATGAGCAGTTCTTC
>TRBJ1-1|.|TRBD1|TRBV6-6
CASSYGQDNTEAFF
TGTGCCAGCAGTTACGGACAGGACAACACTGAAGCTTTCTTT
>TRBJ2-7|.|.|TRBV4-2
CASSQDPRGEFYEQYF
TGTGCCAGCAGCCAAGACCCTCGTGGGGAGTTCTACGAGCAGTACTTC
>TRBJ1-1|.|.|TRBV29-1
CSARNTEAFF
TGCAGCGCCCGGAACACTGAAGCTTTCTTT
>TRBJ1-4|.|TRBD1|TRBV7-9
CASSFSVLGQGRKKLFF
TGTGCCAGCAGTTTTAGCGTCTTGGGACAGGGCAGAAAAAAACTGTTTTTT
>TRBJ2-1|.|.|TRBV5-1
CASSSRTASYNEQFF
TGCGCCAGCAGCTCCCGGACAGCTTCCTACAATGAGCAGTTCTTC
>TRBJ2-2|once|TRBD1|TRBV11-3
CASSYQGAGELFF
TGTGCCAGCAGCTACCAGGGGGCCGGGGAGCTGTTTTTT
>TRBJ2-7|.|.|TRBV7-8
CASSLLVIPYEQYF
TGTGCCAGCAGCTTACTTGTTATCCCTTACGAGCAGTACTTC
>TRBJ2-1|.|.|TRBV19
CASSIGWGLGNEQFF
TGTGCCAGTAGTATAGGTTGGGGGCTGGGGAATGAGCAGTTCTTC
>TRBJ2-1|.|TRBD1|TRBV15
CATSSAPGQGGSEQFF
TGTGCCACCAGCAGCGCTCCGGGACAGGGAGGGAGTGAGCAGTTCTTC
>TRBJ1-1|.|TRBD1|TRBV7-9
CASNPRTGENTEAFF
TGTGCCAGCAACCCCCGGACAGGAGAGAACACTGAAGCTTTCTTT
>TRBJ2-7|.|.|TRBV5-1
CASSLGPSVSDHTGYEQYF
TGCGCCAGCAGCTTGGGCCCGTCCGTGTCAGACCATACAGGTTACGAGCAGTACTTC
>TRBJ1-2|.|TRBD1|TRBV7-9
CASSLDPRDRDGYTF
TGTGCCAGCAGCTTAGACCCCCGGGACAGGGATGGCTACACCTTC
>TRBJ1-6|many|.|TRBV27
CASSFRGSNSPLHF
TGTGCCAGCAGTTTCAGGGGAAGTAATTCACCCCTCCACTTT
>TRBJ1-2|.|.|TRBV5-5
CASSFGEGDYGYTF
TGTGCTAGCAGCTTTGGGGAGGGGGACTATGGCTACACCTTC
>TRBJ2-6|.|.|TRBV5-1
CASSLLVSASTGANVLTF
TGCGCCAGCAGCTTGCTAGTCAGTGCTTCCACTGGGGCCAACGTCCTGACTTTC
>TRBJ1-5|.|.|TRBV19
CASNPIMGGGQPQHF
TGTGCCAGTAATCCAATTATGGGGGGGGGTCAGCCCCAGCATTTT
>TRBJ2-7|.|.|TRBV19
CASSYAAGEPYEQYF
TGTGCCAGTAGCTACGCCGCAGGGGAACCCTACGAGCAGTACTTC
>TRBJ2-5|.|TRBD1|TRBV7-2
CASSLDRGMSETQYF
TGTGCCAGCAGCTTAGACAGGGGAATGTCGGAGACCCAGTACTTC
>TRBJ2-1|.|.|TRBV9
CASSVSGANGLTEQFF
TGTGCCAGCAGCGTATCAGGGGCCAATGGTCTCACTGAGCAGTTCTTC
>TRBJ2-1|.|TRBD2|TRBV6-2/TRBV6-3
CASSLHSGRDEQFF
TGTGCCAGCAGTCTCCATAGCGGGAGAGATGAGCAGTTCTTC
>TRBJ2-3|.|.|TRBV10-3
CAATSTDTQYF
TGTGCCGCCACTAGCACAGATACGCAGTATTTT
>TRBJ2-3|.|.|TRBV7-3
CASSPRDPYTDTQYF
TGTGCCAGCAGCCCCAGGGATCCCTACACAGATACGCAGTATTTT
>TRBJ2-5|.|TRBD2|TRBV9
CASSVGGWSGRQETQYF
TGTGCCAGCAGCGTAGGGGGTTGGAGCGGGAGGCAGGAGACCCAGTACTTC
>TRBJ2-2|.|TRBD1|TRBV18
CASSDRGLTGELFF
TGTGCCAGCTCAGACAGGGGGCTCACCGGGGAGCTGTTTTTT
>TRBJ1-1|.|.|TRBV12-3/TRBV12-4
CASTDRRDTEAFF
TGTGCCAGCACCGACAGGCGGGACACTGAAGCTTTCTTT
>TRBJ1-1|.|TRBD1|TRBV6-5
CASSPTGTEAFF
TGTGCCAGCAGCCCGACAGGGACTGAAGCTTTCTTT
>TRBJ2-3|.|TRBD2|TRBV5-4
CASSSPSGRGETQYF
TGTGCCAGCAGCTCCCCTAGCGGGAGAGGAGAGACGCAGTATTTT
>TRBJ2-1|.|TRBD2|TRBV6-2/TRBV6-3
CASSPYSGGEAYNEQFF
TGTGCCAGCAGCCCCTATAGCGGGGGGGAGGCCTACAATGAGCAGTTCTTC